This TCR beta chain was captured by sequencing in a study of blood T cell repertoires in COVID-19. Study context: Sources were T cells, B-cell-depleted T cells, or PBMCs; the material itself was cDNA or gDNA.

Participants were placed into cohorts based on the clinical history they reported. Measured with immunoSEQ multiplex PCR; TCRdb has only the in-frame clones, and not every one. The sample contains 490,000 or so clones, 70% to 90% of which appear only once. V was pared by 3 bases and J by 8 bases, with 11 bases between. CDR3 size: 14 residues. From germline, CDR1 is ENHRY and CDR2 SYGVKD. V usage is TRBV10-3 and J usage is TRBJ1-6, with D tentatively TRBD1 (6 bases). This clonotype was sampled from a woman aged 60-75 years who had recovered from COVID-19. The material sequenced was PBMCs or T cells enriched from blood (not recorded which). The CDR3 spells CAISDRGSDSPLHF. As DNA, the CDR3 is TGTGCCATCAGTGACAGGGGATCGGATTCACCCCTCCACTTT.